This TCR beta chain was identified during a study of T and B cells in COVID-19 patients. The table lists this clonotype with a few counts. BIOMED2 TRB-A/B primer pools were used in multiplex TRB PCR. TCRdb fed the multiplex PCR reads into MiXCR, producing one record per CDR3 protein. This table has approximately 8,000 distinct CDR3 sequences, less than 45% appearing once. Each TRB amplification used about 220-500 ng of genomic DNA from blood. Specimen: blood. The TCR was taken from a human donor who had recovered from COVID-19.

The CDR3 region has the DNA TGTGCCAGCAGACGTTTTGGCCCGAACACTGAAGCTTTCTTT. Encoded protein: CASRRFGPNTEAFF. V is TRBV13 and J is TRBJ1-1; D is unclear. Looked up from germline, CDR1 is PRHDT and CDR2 is FYEKMQ (reference sequence). Between the trimmed V and J ends, which lost 6 bases and 1 base, there was a span of 12 bases. The CDR3 length is 14 residues.